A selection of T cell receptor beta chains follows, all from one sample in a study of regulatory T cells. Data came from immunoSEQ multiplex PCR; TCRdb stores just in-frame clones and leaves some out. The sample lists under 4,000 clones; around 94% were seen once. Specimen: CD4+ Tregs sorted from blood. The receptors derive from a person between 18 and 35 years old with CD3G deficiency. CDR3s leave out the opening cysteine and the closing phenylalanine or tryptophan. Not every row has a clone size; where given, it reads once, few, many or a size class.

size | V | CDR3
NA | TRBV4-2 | ASSQNSGGARELF
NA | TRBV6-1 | ASSEKVFNQPQH
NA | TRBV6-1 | ASATFYEQY
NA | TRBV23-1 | ASSQDTDGYT
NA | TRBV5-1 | ASSLEGEGNEQF
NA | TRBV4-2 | ASSQEPGGPSSGANVLT
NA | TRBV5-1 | ASSRLGYEQY
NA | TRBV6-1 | ASLAGAYNEQF
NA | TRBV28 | ASRTNRGNGYT
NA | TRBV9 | ASSEGRGPGELF
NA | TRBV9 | ASSPRASPSEQY
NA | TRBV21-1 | ASRLHWHHQPQH
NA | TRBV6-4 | ASSAPDGPYGYT
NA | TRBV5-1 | ASSLGPTSGANVLT
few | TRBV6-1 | ASSEGLNYGYT
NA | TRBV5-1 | ASSFDRGDTQY
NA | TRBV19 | ASSPRGQLEAF
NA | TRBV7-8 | ASSDGFHGETQY
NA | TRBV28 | ASSLWGTGGGEQY
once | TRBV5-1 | ASSLGTGDKDGYT
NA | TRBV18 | ASSPQEGGLTDTQY
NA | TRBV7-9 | ASSTGLAGVRDTQY
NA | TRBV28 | ASSPSQGGGAKNIQY
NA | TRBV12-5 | ASGLTGYAGELF
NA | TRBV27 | ASSFNGRDQY
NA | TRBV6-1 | ASSPGGTHSYEQY
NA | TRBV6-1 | ASSKGQGKAYEQY
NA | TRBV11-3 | ASDYLAPARRRNEQF
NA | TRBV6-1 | ASSARLAGDNEQF
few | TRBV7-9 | ASSLEGLAGNTGELF
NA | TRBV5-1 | ASSFGPLGASSYNEQF
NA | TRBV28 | ASSLRGGLGYEQY
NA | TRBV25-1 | ASSDYGVTDTQY
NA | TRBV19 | ASSRSFYNSPLH
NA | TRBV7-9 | ASSPVEPEIMQY
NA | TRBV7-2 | ASSPGTGIYEQY